This is a list of T cell receptor beta chains from one sample in a study of blood T cell repertoires in COVID-19. Data came from immunoSEQ multiplex PCR; TCRdb stores just in-frame clones and leaves some out. In the table there are 350,000 to 400,000 clones, roughly nine tenths of which are singletons. Specimen: PBMCs or T cells enriched from blood (not recorded which). The receptors stem from a man younger than 35 who had recovered from COVID-19. Each CDR3 is given without its conserved first and last residue. The order of the fields is J gene, V gene, CDR3 length, CDR3 protein.

J: TRBJ2-7
V: TRBV28
length: 9
CDR3: ASRSQGPQY

J: TRBJ1-1
V: TRBV28
length: 12
CDR3: ASSPGQLNTEAF

J: TRBJ2-7
V: TRBV28
length: 13
CDR3: ASSSHRINSYEQY

J: TRBJ2-1
V: TRBV4-1
length: 12
CDR3: ASSQKLAANEQF

J: TRBJ2-5
V: TRBV2
length: 12
CDR3: ASSAAGIRETQY

J: TRBJ1-1
V: TRBV7-8
length: 13
CDR3: ASSPPGTGRAEAF

J: TRBJ2-1
V: TRBV5-1
length: 15
CDR3: ASSLGPIGSSYNEQF

J: TRBJ2-5
V: TRBV9
length: 13
CDR3: ASSVAGGLKETQY

J: TRBJ2-3
V: TRBV3-1/TRBV3-2
length: 13
CDR3: ASSQGQGARNTQY

J: TRBJ2-7
V: TRBV11-2
length: 14
CDR3: ASSLDRVAGGYEQY

J: TRBJ1-2
V: TRBV23-1
length: 11
CDR3: ASTRQSPYGYT

J: TRBJ1-2
V: TRBV29-1
length: 10
CDR3: SVGFAGDGYT

J: TRBJ1-3
V: TRBV15
length: 14
CDR3: ATSRALGLSGNTIY

J: TRBJ1-5
V: TRBV11-2
length: 12
CDR3: ASSFPGVGQPQH

J: TRBJ1-5
V: TRBV19
length: 13
CDR3: ASSALQGDNQPQH

J: TRBJ2-5
V: TRBV10-3
length: 10
CDR3: ATGAMGETQY

J: TRBJ1-1
V: TRBV28
length: 12
CDR3: ASSLDRGNTEAF

J: TRBJ1-1
V: TRBV19
length: 11
CDR3: ASSLTPNTEAF

J: TRBJ1-2
V: TRBV30
length: 12
CDR3: AWSVGNWAYGYT

J: TRBJ2-7
V: TRBV13
length: 16
CDR3: ASSLGPGSGRFIYEQY

J: TRBJ1-1
V: TRBV13
length: 14
CDR3: ASSLSTGIMNTEAF

J: TRBJ1-2
V: TRBV7-2
length: 13
CDR3: ASSPWDSIGYGYT

J: TRBJ2-1
V: TRBV3-1/TRBV3-2
length: 14
CDR3: ASSRVGDRENNEQF

J: TRBJ1-6
V: TRBV7-2
length: 15
CDR3: ASSPGIEQGVNSPLH

J: TRBJ2-5
V: TRBV5-8
length: 13
CDR3: ASSLGTSGKETQY

J: TRBJ1-6
V: TRBV28
length: 12
CDR3: ASSFVGPHSPLH

J: TRBJ2-5
V: TRBV11-1
length: 13
CDR3: ASSLKAGGQDTQY

J: TRBJ1-5
V: TRBV6-4
length: 11
CDR3: ASSVRRGQPQH

J: TRBJ1-6
V: TRBV28
length: 12
CDR3: AGHNRGWNSPLH

J: TRBJ2-1
V: TRBV5-1
length: 12
CDR3: ASSRGQGSNEQF

J: TRBJ2-7
V: TRBV5-1
length: 13
CDR3: ASSFLSQGSYEQY

J: TRBJ1-6
V: TRBV9
length: 14
CDR3: ASSVGNRPYNSPLH

J: TRBJ2-1
V: TRBV6-1
length: 14
CDR3: ASSEPRATSYNEQF

J: TRBJ2-7
V: TRBV28
length: 14
CDR3: ASSSGQLGSSYEQY

J: TRBJ2-7
V: TRBV7-9
length: 12
CDR3: ASSSKGLDYEQY

J: TRBJ2-1
V: TRBV5-1
length: 12
CDR3: ASSPTSGSGEQF

J: TRBJ2-7
V: TRBV6-6
length: 10
CDR3: ASSLLAYEQY

J: TRBJ2-1
V: TRBV4-2
length: 12
CDR3: ASSRNSRSREQF

J: TRBJ2-3
V: TRBV2
length: 12
CDR3: ASLKGSTTDTQY

J: TRBJ1-1
V: TRBV14
length: 14
CDR3: ASRKKGGGGSKEAF

J: TRBJ1-5
V: TRBV27
length: 14
CDR3: ASSLSAGLQDQPQH

J: TRBJ2-7
V: TRBV11-3
length: 12
CDR3: ASSPRQGAGEQY

J: TRBJ2-3
V: TRBV7-2
length: 11
CDR3: ASSVTSTDTQY

J: TRBJ2-5
V: TRBV19
length: 11
CDR3: ASISPQGETQY

J: TRBJ2-7
V: TRBV2
length: 12
CDR3: ASKGLAGVDEQY

J: TRBJ1-6
V: TRBV7-9
length: 11
CDR3: ASRQGGESPLH

J: TRBJ1-2
V: TRBV9
length: 11
CDR3: ASSVQGAYGYT

J: TRBJ2-5
V: TRBV7-6
length: 15
CDR3: ASSFLGQEIIQETQY

J: TRBJ2-7
V: TRBV7-9
length: 11
CDR3: ASRQGQGDEQY

J: TRBJ1-1
V: TRBV7-9
length: 11
CDR3: ASSATGNTEAF

J: TRBJ2-5
V: TRBV2
length: 12
CDR3: ASSADRGRETQY

J: TRBJ1-5
V: TRBV21-1
length: 11
CDR3: ASSKRDNQPQH

J: TRBJ1-1
V: TRBV7-2
length: 12
CDR3: ASSLDGGGPEAF

J: TRBJ1-1
V: TRBV2
length: 11
CDR3: ASSSGRNTEAF